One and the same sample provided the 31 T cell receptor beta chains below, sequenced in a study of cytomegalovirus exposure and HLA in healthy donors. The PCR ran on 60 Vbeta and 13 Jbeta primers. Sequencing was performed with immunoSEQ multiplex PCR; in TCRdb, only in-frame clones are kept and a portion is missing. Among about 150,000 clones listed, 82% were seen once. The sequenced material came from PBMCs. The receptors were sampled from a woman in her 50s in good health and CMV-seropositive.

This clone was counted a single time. The DNA of the CDR3 is TGTGCCAGCAGCCCGCCGACAGTTGGAGAAGCTTTCTTT. It is translated as CASSPPTVGEAFF. The chain joins TRBV7-2 to TRBJ1-1, with TRBD1 as a possible D gene (5 bases). V lost 5 bases to trimming and J lost 8 bases, with 15 bases between them. Germline assignment: CDR1 SGHTA and CDR2 FQGNSA. The CDR3 extends over 13 amino acids.

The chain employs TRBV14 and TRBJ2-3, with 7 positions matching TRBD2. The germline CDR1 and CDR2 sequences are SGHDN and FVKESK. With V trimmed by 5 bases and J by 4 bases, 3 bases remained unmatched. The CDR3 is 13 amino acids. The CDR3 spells CASSGGRADTQYF. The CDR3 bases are TGTGCCAGCAGCGGGGGGAGGGCAGATACGCAGTATTTT. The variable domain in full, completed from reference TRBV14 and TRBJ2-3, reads EAGVTQFPSHSVIEKGQTVTLRCDPISGHDNLYWYRRVMGKEIKFLLHFVKESKQDESGMPNNRFLAERTGGTYSTLKVQPAELEDSGVYFCASSGGRADTQYFGPGTRLTVL.

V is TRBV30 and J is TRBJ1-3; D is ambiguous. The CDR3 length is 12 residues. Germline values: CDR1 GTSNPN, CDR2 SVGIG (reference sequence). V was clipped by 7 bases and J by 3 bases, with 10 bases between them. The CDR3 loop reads CAYSKDGNTIYF. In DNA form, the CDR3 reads TGTGCCTACAGCAAAGATGGAAACACCATATATTTT.

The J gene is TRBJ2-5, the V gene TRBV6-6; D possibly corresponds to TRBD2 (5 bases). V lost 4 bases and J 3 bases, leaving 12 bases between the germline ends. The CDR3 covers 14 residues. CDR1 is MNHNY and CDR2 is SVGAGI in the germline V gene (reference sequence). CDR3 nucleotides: TGTGCCAGCAGTTCCCCCGCTAGCAAAGAGACCCAGTACTTC. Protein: CASSSPASKETQYF.

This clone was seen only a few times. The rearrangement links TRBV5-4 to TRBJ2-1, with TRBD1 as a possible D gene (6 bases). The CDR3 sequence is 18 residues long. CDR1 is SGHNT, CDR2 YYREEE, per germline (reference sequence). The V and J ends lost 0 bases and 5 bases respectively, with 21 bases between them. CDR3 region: CASSLGTAFSMGNNEQFF. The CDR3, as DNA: TGTGCCAGCAGCTTGGGGACAGCCTTTAGTATGGGGAACAATGAGCAGTTCTTC.

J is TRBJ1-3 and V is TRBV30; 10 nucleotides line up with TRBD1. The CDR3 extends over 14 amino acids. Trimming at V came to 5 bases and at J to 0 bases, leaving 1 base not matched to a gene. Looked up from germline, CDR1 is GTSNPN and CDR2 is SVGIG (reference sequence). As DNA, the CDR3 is TGTGCCTGGGGACAGGGGGGCTCTGGAAACACCATATATTTT. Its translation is CAWGQGGSGNTIYF. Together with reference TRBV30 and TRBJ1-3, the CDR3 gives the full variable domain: SQTIHQWPATLVQPVGSPLSLECTVEGTSNPNLYWYRQAAGRGLQLLFYSVGIGQISSEVPQNLSASRPQDRQFILSSKKLLLSDSGFYLCAWGQGGSGNTIYFGEGSWLTVV.

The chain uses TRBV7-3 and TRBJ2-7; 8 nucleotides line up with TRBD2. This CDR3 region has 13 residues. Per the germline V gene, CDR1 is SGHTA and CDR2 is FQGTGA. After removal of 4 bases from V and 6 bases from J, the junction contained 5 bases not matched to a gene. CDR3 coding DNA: TGTGCCAGCAGCTCTCGAGCGGGGGTCGAGCAGTACTTC. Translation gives CASSSRAGVEQYF.

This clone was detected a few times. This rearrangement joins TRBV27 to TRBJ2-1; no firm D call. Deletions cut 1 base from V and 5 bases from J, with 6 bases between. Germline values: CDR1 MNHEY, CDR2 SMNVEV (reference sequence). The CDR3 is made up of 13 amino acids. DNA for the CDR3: TGTGCCAGCAGTTTATACACAAACAATGAGCAGTTCTTC. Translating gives CASSLYTNNEQFF.

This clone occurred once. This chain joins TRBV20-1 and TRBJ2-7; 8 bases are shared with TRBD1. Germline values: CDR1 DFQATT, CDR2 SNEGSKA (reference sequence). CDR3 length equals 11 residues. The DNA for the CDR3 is TGCAGCGTCAGGGGGCAGGGCGAGCAGTACTTC. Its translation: CSVRGQGEQYF.

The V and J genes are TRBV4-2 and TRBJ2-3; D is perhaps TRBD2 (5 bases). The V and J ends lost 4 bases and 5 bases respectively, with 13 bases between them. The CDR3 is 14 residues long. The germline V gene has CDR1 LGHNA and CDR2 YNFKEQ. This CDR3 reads CASSRSEVKDTQYF. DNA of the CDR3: TGTGCCAGCAGCCGCTCGGAGGTTAAAGATACGCAGTATTTT.

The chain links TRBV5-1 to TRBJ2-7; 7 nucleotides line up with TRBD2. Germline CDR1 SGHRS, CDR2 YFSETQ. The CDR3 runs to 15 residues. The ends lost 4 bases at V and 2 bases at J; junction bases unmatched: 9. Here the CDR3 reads CASSPRLAPPYEQYF. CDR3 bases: TGCGCCAGCAGCCCACGACTAGCCCCCCCCTACGAGCAGTACTTC.

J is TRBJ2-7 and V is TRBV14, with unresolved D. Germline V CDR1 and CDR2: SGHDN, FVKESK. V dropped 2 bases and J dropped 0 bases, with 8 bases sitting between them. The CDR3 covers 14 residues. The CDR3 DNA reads TGTGCCAGCAGCCAAAGTGAGAGCTCCTACGAGCAGTACTTC. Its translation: CASSQSESSYEQYF.

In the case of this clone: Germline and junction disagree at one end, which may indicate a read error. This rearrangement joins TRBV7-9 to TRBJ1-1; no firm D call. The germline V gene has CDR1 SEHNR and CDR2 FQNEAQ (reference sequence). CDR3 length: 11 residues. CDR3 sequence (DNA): TGTTCCAGCAGCCTAACTTTCAGGGCTTTCTTT. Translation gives CSSSLTFRAFF. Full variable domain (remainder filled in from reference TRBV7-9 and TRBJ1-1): DTGVSQNPRHKITKRGQNVTFRCDPISEHNRLYWYRQTLGQGPEFLTYFQNEAQLEKSRLLSDRFSAERPKGSFSTLEIQRTEQGDSAMYLCSSSLTFRAFFGQGTRLTVV.

The CDR3 region is CASSRGQGLTGELFF. CDR3 bases: TGTGCCAGCAGCAGAGGACAGGGGCTGACCGGGGAGCTGTTTTTT. The genes are TRBV5-8 and TRBJ2-2, with TRBD1 identical over 9 bases. CDR3 length equals 15 residues. V was clipped by 4 bases and J by 5 bases; unmatched bases: 6. Germline CDR1 is SGHTS and CDR2 is YDEGEE.

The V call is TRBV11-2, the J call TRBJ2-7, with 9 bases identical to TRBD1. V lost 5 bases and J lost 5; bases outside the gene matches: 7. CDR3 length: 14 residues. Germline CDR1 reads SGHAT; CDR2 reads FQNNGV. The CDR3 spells CASSQDRGYDEQYF. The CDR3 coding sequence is TGTGCCAGCAGCCAGGACAGGGGATACGACGAGCAGTACTTC.

The CDR3: CAGGLPPEQYF. In DNA, the CDR3 is TGTGCCGGAGGCCTTCCGCCCGAGCAGTACTTC. The chain employs TRBV30 and TRBJ2-5; D is perhaps TRBD2 (5 bases). The J call may be incorrect, as the DNA end agrees better with TRBJ2-7. The CDR3 has 11 residues. Germline V gives CDR1 GTSNPN, CDR2 SVGIG (reference sequence).

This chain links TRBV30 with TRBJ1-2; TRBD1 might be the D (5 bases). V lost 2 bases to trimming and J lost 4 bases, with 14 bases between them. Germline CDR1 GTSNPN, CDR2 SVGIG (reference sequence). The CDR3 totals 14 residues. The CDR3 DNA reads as TGTGCCTGGAGTCGGGCAGGGACTCCCTATGGCTACACCTTC. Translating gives CAWSRAGTPYGYTF.

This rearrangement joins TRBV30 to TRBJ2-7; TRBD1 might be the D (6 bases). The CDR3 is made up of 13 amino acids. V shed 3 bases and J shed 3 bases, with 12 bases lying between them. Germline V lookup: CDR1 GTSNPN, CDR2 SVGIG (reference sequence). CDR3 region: CAWSTGNLYEQYF. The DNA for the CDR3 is TGTGCCTGGAGCACAGGGAATCTCTACGAGCAGTACTTC.

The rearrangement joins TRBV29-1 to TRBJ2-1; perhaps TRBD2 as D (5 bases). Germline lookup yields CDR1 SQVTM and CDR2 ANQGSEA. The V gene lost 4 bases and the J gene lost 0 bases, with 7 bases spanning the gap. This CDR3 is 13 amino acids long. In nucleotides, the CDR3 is TGCAGCGTTGGCGGGTCCTCCTACAATGAGCAGTTCTTC. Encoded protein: CSVGGSSYNEQFF.

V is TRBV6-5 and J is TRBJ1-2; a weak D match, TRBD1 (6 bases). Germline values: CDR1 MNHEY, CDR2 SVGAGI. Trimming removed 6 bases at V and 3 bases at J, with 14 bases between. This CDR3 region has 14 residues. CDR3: CASSLGGGDYGYTF. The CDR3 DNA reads TGTGCCAGCAGCCTGGGAGGGGGGGACTATGGCTACACCTTC.

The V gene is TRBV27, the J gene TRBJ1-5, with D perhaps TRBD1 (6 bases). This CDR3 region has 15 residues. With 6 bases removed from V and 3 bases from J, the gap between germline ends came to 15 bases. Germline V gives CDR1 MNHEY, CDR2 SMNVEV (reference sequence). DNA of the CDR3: TGTGCCAGCAGACAGACCACAGGGTACAATCAGCCCCAGCATTTT. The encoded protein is CASRQTTGYNQPQHF.

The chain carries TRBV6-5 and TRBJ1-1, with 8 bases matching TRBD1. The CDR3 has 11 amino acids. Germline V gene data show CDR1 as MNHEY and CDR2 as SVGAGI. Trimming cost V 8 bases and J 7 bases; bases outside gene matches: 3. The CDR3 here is CASGTGGEAFF. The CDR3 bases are TGTGCCAGCGGAACAGGGGGTGAAGCTTTCTTT.

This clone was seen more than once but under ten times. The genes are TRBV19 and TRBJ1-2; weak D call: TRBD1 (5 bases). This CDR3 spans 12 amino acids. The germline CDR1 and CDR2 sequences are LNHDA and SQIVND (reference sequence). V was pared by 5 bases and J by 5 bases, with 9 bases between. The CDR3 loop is CASSSRQYGYTF. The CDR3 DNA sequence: TGTGCCAGTAGTTCCAGACAGTATGGCTACACCTTC.

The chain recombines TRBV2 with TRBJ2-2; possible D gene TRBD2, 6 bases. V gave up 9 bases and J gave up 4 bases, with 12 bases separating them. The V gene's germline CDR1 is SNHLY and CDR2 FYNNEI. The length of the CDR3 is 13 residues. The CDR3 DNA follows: TGTGCCAGTACGGGACTCCCCACCGGGGAGCTGTTTTTT. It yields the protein CASTGLPTGELFF.

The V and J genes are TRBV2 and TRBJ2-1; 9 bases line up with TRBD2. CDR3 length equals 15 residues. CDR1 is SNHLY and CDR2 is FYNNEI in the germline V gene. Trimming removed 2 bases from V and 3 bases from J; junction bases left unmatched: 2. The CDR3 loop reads CASSEQRGDYNEQFF. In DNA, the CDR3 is TGTGCCAGCAGTGAACAGCGGGGGGACTACAATGAGCAGTTCTTC.

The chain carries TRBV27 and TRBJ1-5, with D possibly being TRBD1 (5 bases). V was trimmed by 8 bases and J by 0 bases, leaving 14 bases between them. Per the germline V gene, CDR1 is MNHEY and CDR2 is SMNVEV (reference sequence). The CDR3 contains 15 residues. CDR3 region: CASGTPRDSNQPQHF. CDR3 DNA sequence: TGTGCCAGCGGAACACCCAGGGATAGCAATCAGCCCCAGCATTTT.

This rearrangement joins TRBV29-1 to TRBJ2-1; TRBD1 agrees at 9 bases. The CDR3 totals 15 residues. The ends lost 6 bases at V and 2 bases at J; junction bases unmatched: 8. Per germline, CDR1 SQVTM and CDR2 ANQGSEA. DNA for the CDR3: TGCAGCGTCCGAACAGGGGGCAAAACCTACAATGAGCAGTTCTTC. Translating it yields CSVRTGGKTYNEQFF.

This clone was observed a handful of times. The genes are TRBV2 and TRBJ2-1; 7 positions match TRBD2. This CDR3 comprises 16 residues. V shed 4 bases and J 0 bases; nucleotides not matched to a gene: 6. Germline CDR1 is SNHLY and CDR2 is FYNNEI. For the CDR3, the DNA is TGTGCCAGCAGTGTTTTGTGGGGGGGCTCCTACAATGAGCAGTTCTTC. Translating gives CASSVLWGGSYNEQFF.

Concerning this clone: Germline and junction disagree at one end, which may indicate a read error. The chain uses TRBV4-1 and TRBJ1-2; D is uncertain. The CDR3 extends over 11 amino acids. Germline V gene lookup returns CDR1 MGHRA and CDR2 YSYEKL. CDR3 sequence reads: CASSTRETRNF. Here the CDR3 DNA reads TGCGCCAGCAGCACCCGGGAGACTAGAAACTTC.

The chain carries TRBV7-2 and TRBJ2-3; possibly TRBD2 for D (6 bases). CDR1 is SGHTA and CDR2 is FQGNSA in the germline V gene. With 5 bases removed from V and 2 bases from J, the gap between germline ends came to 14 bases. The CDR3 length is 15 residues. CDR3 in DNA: TGTGCCAGCAGCCCGCGGGAAGGGAACACAGATACGCAGTATTTT. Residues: CASSPREGNTDTQYF.

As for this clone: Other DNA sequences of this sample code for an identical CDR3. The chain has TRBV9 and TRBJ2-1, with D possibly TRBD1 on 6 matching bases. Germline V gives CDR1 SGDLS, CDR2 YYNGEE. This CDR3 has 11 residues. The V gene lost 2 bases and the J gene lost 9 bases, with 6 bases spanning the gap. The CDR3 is CASSVGAEQFF. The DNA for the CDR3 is TGTGCCAGCAGCGTGGGGGCTGAGCAGTTCTTC.